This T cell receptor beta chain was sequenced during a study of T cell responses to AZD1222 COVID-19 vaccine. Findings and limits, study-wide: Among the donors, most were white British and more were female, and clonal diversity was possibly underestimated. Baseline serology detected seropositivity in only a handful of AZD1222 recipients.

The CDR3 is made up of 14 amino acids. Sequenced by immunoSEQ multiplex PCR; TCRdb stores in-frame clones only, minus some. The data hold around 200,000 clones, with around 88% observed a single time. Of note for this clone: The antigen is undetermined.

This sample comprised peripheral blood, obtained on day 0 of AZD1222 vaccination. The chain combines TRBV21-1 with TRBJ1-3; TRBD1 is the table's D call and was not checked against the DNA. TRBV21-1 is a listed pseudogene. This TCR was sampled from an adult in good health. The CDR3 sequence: CASSKPSSGNTIYF. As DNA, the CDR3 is TGTGCCAGCAGCAAACCCAGCTCTGGAAACACCATATATTTT.